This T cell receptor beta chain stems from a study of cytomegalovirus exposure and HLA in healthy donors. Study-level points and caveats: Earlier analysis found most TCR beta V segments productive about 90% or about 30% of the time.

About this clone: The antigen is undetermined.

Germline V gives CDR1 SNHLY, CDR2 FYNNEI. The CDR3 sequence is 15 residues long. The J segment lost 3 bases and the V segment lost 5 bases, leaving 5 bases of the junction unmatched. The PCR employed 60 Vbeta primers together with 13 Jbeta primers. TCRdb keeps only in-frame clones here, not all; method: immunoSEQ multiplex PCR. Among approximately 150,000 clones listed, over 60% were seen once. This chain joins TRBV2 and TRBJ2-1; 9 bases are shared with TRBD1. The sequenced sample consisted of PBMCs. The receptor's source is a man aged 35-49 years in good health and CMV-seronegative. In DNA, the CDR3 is TGTGCCAGCAGTAGAGGACAGGGGTACTACAATGAGCAGTTCTTC. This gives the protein CASSRGQGYYNEQFF.